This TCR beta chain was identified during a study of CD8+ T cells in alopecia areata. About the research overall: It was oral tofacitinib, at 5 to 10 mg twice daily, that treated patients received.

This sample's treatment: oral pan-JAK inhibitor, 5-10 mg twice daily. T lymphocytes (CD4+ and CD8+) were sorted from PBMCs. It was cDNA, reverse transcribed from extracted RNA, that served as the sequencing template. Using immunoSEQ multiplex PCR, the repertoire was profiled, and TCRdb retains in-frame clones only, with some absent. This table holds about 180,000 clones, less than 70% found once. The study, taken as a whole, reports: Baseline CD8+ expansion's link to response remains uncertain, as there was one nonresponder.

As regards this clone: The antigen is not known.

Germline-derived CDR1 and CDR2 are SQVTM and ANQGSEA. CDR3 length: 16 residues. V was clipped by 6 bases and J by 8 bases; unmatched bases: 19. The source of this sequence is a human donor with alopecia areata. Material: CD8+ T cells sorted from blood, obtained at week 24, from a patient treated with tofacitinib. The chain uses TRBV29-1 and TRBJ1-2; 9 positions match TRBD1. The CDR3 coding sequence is TGCAGCGTCCGAGACAGGGGGGATCGATTAGGTGGCGGCTACACCTTC. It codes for CSVRDRGDRLGGGYTF.